A single sample gave rise to the 3 T cell receptor beta chains below, sequenced in a study of Ad26.COV2.S vaccination and SARS-CoV-2 variants. Sequenced by immunoSEQ multiplex PCR; TCRdb stores in-frame clones only, minus some. The sample yields 350,000 to 450,000 clones, about nine tenths seen once. Treatment here: around 19 received Ad26.COV2.S at low or high dose, single or two shots; roughly five received placebo; per-sample allocation not given. Each sample was drawn 63 days after the first injection (of vaccine or placebo). The source material was peripheral blood, sampled in a trial of Ad26.COV2.S vaccine versus placebo. Receptor source: a person between 18 and 65 years old who received the Ad26.COV2.S COVID-19 vaccine or a placebo.

In DNA form, the CDR3 reads TGTGCCAGCTCCGGTCGTAACTATGGCTACACCTTC. Protein sequence: CASSGRNYGYTF. This chain joins TRBV18 and TRBJ1-2; no clear D gene. Trimming removed 6 bases from V and 1 base from J, with 6 bases in between. The CDR3 has 12 amino acids. Looked up from germline, CDR1 is KGHSH and CDR2 is LQKENI.

The chain carries TRBV6-1 and TRBJ1-2; 10 nucleotides agree with TRBD1. The CDR3 contains 17 residues. V shed 4 bases, J shed 4 bases, and the junction held 12 bases outside the gene matches. Looked up from germline, CDR1 is MNHNS and CDR2 is SASEGT. The CDR3, as DNA: TGTGCCAGCAGTGCGGAGCCGGGACAGGGGATCCCCTATGGCTACACCTTC. Its translation is CASSAEPGQGIPYGYTF.

The chain combines TRBV6-5 with TRBJ1-6; D is perhaps TRBD1 (6 bases). The length of the CDR3 is 16 residues. Germline CDR1 is MNHEY and CDR2 is SVGAGI. Deletions cut 0 bases from V and 11 bases from J, with 17 bases between. CDR3 residues: CASSYSRSGASPPLHF. Written as DNA, the CDR3 is TGTGCCAGCAGTTACTCGAGGTCGGGGGCCTCTCCACCCCTCCACTTT.